This T cell receptor (beta chain) is drawn from a study of a mutant IDH1 vaccine in newly diagnosed glioma. A remark on this clone: Its antigen is as yet unknown.

Study-wide findings and caveats: Across multiple MHC alleles, almost 95% of patients had vaccine-induced responses.

Germline V gene data show CDR1 as GTSNPN and CDR2 as SVGIG (reference sequence). The CDR3 has 10 residues. V was clipped by 5 bases and J by 6 bases, with 8 bases between them. Clones were sequenced by immunoSEQ multiplex PCR, and TCRdb holds only the in-frame ones, with some missing. The profile covers approximately 35,000 clones, with about 85% appearing a single time and over 4% taken by the ten largest. Time point noted: baseline, week 1 (first vaccination visit). Treatment of the sample: pre-vaccination baseline after standard-of-care therapy. The genes are TRBV30 and TRBJ2-7; D is ambiguous. This sample comprised PBMCs, obtained from a glioma patient treated with radiotherapy, temozolomide or both. The origin of this receptor is a woman aged 40 to 50 with glioma. The CDR3 reads CAWGLREQYF. CDR3 bases: TGTGCCTGGGGGCTGCGCGAGCAGTACTTC.